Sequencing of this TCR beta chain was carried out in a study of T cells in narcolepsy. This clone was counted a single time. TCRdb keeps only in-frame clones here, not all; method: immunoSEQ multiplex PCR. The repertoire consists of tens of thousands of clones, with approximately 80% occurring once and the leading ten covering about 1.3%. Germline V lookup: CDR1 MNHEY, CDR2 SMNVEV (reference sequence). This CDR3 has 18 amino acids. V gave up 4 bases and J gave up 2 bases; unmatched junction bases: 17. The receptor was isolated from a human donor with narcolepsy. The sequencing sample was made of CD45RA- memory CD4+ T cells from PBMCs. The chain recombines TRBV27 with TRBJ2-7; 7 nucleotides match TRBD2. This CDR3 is CASSSEAGPGWTTYEQYF. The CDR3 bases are TGTGCCAGCAGTTCCGAAGCGGGGCCCGGGTGGACGACCTACGAGCAGTACTTC.